This T cell receptor beta chain is from a study of T cells after posttransplantation cyclophosphamide. Busulfan-fludarabine conditioning, marrow transplant, and cyclophosphamide on days +3 and +4 were administered. The V gene lost 2 bases and the J gene lost 8 bases, with 11 bases spanning the gap. This CDR3 contains 12 residues. The germline V gene encodes CDR1 GTSNPN and CDR2 SVGIG (reference sequence). This clone was observed many times. The protocol was immunoSEQ multiplex PCR, while the TCRdb copy is restricted to in-frame clones and leaves out a portion. Recorded here are approximately 25,000 clones, none singletons.

This specimen consisted of PBMCs, obtained after allogeneic stem cell transplant with posttransplant cyclophosphamide. The chain couples TRBV30 to TRBJ2-3; a possible D gene is TRBD1 (5 bases). This clonotype was sampled from a male patient aged 18-30 years who received an allogeneic stem cell transplant from a related donor, was CMV-positive, and had no GVHD. Some T cells may possibly be graft donor cells. The CDR3 here is CAWSRQSRTQYF. CDR3 sequence (DNA): TGTGCCTGGAGTAGACAGTCCCGTACGCAGTATTTT.